Listed below are T cell receptor beta chains from one sample, sequenced in a study of regulatory T cells in long-lasting Graves disease. TCRdb reanalysed the multiplex PCR reads using MiXCR and keeps one entry per CDR3 protein. The profile shows 400,000 to 500,000 distinct CDR3 sequences, about 15% of them singletons. The sample was also linked to a second study, of T cells in Graves' hyperthyroidism and ophthalmopathy.

The sample consisted of peripheral blood mononuclear cells (PBMCs), taken at new diagnosis, from a patient treated with antithyroid drugs. These receptors came from a woman aged 40 to 50 with Graves disease. Both conserved end residues are part of each CDR3. D genes are given only for firm matches. Not all rows give a size; the values are once, few, many and, for expanded clones, a class.

>TRBV29-1|.|.|TRBJ2-1
CSARPEEAYNEQFF
TGCAGCGCCCGCCCAGAGGAGGCCTACAATGAGCAGTTCTTC
>TRBV28|many|TRBD1|TRBJ1-1
CASSLWPGQGNTEAFF
TGTGCCAGCAGTTTATGGCCAGGACAGGGAAACACTGAAGCTTTCTTT
>TRBV20-1|.|TRBD1|TRBJ1-1
CSARPGGTEAFF
TGCAGTGCTAGACCAGGGGGCACTGAAGCTTTCTTT
>TRBV19|.|.|TRBJ1-5
CASNVIGLSNQPQHF
TGTGCCTCAAACGTGATTGGTTTAAGCAATCAGCCCCAGCATTTT
>TRBV7-2|.|.|TRBJ2-7
CASSSRLGGNEQYF
TGTGCCAGCAGCTCCCGACTCGGCGGGAACGAGCAGTACTTC
>TRBV3-1|many|.|TRBJ1-4
CASSLLGEKLFF
TGTGCCAGCAGCCTGTTAGGGGAAAAACTGTTTTTT
>TRBV28|many|TRBD1|TRBJ2-3
CASTRQGTSTDTQYF
TGTGCCAGCACTCGACAGGGAACTAGCACAGATACGCAGTATTTT
>TRBV5-4|.|.|TRBJ1-2
CASSFRGFDYGYTF
TGTGCCAGCAGCTTCCGTGGATTTGACTATGGCTACACCTTC
>TRBV9|many|TRBD2|TRBJ2-5
CASSAGGTSQETQYF
TGTGCCAGCAGCGCAGGAGGGACTAGCCAAGAGACCCAGTACTTC
>TRBV7-3|few|TRBD2|TRBJ2-1
CASSLTSTREGYNEQFF
TGTGCCAGCAGCTTAACCTCGACCCGGGAGGGGTACAATGAGCAGTTCTTC
>TRBV28|many|.|TRBJ2-7
CASRKTIGSSYEQYF
TGTGCCAGCAGGAAAACGATAGGTTCCTCCTACGAGCAGTACTTC
>TRBV7-9|.|.|TRBJ2-2
CASSAYGRHNTGELFF
TGTGCCAGCAGCGCGTATGGGAGGCACAACACCGGGGAGCTGTTTTTT
>TRBV20-1|many|.|TRBJ2-1
CSARQDREQFF
TGCAGTGCTAGACAAGACAGAGAGCAGTTCTTC
>TRBV27|many|TRBD1|TRBJ1-5
CASSSRTGIQPQHF
TGTGCCAGCAGTTCTCGGACAGGGATTCAGCCCCAGCATTTT
>TRBV11-2|many|TRBD2|TRBJ2-1
CASSVTSGAYNEQFF
TGTGCCAGCAGCGTTACTAGCGGAGCCTACAATGAGCAGTTCTTC
>TRBV28|.|.|TRBJ1-2
CASTFEGYNYGYTF
TGTGCCAGCACTTTCGAAGGTTATAACTATGGCTACACCTTC
>TRBV3-1|.|.|TRBJ2-6
CASSQGGGANVLTF
TGTGCCAGCAGCCAAGGAGGCGGGGCCAACGTCCTGACTTTC
>TRBV18|.|.|TRBJ2-7
CASSPTGAAGGAEQYF
TGTGCCAGCTCCCCGACAGGGGCTGCGGGAGGCGCCGAGCAGTACTTC
>TRBV24-1|many|.|TRBJ1-1
CATSGGEGVNTEAFF
TGTGCCACCAGTGGAGGGGAAGGGGTAAACACTGAAGCTTTCTTT
>TRBV27|many|TRBD1|TRBJ2-3
CASKWTGGDTQYF
TGTGCCAGCAAGTGGACAGGGGGGGATACGCAGTATTTT
>TRBV12-3/TRBV12-4|many|TRBD2|TRBJ2-1
CASSLMGLAGGTYNEQFF
TGTGCCAGCAGCTTAATGGGACTAGCGGGAGGGACCTACAATGAGCAGTTCTTC
>TRBV5-4|.|TRBD1|TRBJ1-2
CASSSWDREFCGYTF
TGTGCCAGCAGCTCCTGGGACAGGGAGTTCTGTGGCTACACCTTC
>TRBV20-1|.|.|TRBJ1-1
CSATGRLNTEAFF
TGCAGTGCCACGGGCAGATTGAACACTGAAGCTTTCTTT
>TRBV12-5|few|TRBD2|TRBJ2-2
CASGFPTGLGVAGELFF
TGTGCTAGTGGTTTCCCAACGGGACTAGGGGTGGCCGGGGAGCTGTTTTTT
>TRBV20-1|.|TRBD1|TRBJ2-7
CSAREPGQAYKQYF
TGCAGTGCTAGAGAACCGGGACAGGCTTACAAGCAGTACTTC
>TRBV12-3/TRBV12-4|many|.|TRBJ1-3
CASTTSGSGNTIYF
TGTGCCAGCACTACTTCGGGTTCTGGAAACACCATATATTTT
>TRBV10-3|.|.|TRBJ1-2
CAISVAPGRDYGYTF
TGTGCCATCAGTGTCGCCCCTGGAAGGGACTATGGCTACACCTTC
>TRBV24-1|many|.|TRBJ2-1
CATSDLGQPSSYNEQFF
TGTGCCACCAGTGATTTGGGACAGCCGTCATCCTACAATGAGCAGTTCTTC
>TRBV11-3|many|TRBD1|TRBJ2-1
CASSPGQGDGGEQFF
TGTGCCAGCAGCCCTGGACAGGGGGACGGAGGTGAGCAGTTCTTC
>TRBV7-6|few|.|TRBJ2-5
CASSLRSDLGETQYF
TGTGCCAGCAGCTTACGGTCGGACCTTGGGGAGACCCAGTACTTC
>TRBV27|.|.|TRBJ2-7
CASSLSFYYEQYF
TGTGCCAGCAGTTTATCCTTCTATTACGAGCAGTACTTC
>TRBV27|many|TRBD1|TRBJ1-6
CASSFGQDSPLHF
TGTGCCAGCAGTTTCGGACAGGATTCACCCCTCCACTTT
>TRBV7-9|.|TRBD2|TRBJ2-2
CASSSRTSAGELFF
TGTGCCAGCAGCTCAAGGACTAGCGCCGGGGAGCTGTTTTTT
>TRBV5-1|.|.|TRBJ2-7
CASSLEVLTSYEQYF
TGCGCCAGCAGCTTGGAGGTTTTAACCTCCTACGAGCAGTACTTC
>TRBV20-1|few|TRBD2|TRBJ2-1
CSARDHSGRVGYNEQFF
TGCAGTGCTAGAGATCATAGCGGGAGGGTTGGCTACAATGAGCAGTTCTTC
>TRBV27|many|.|TRBJ2-7
CASSLPRDPSSREQYF
TGTGCCAGCAGTTTACCCCGGGACCCGTCGTCACGCGAGCAGTACTTC
>TRBV6-2/TRBV6-3|once|TRBD2|TRBJ2-3
CASTYRSGGLADSTDTQYF
TGTGCCAGCACCTACAGGTCGGGAGGACTAGCGGACTCCACAGATACGCAGTATTTT
>TRBV15|once|TRBD2|TRBJ2-1
CATSRASRLAGGEQFF
TGTGCCACCAGCAGAGCCTCCAGACTAGCGGGAGGTGAGCAGTTCTTC
>TRBV5-5|.|TRBD1|TRBJ1-3
CASSPGTGGRGGNTIYF
TGTGCCAGCAGCCCGGGGACAGGGGGGAGAGGTGGAAACACCATATATTTT
>TRBV30|.|.|TRBJ2-4
CAWSASLGAKNIQYF
TGTGCCTGGAGTGCCTCTCTCGGAGCCAAAAACATTCAGTACTTC
>TRBV5-5|many|.|TRBJ2-7
CASSRDRSSYEQYF
TGTGCCAGCAGCAGAGACAGGAGCTCCTACGAGCAGTACTTC
>TRBV11-2|many|.|TRBJ2-7
CASSPGFGGQYF
TGTGCCAGCAGCCCGGGGTTCGGGGGGCAGTACTTC
>TRBV3-1|many|.|TRBJ2-1
CASSQAGVNEQFF
TGTGCCAGCAGCCAAGCGGGGGTTAATGAGCAGTTCTTC
>TRBV7-3|.|.|TRBJ2-1
CASSSHGGLHNEQFF
TGTGCCAGCAGCTCCCACGGAGGGTTACACAATGAGCAGTTCTTC
>TRBV7-2|many|TRBD2|TRBJ2-3
CASSLEGTSGTTQYF
TGTGCCAGCAGCTTAGAGGGGACTAGCGGGACCACGCAGTATTTT
>TRBV2|.|TRBD2|TRBJ2-7
CASRGGGRASYEQYF
TGTGCCAGCAGAGGAGGCGGGAGGGCGTCCTACGAGCAGTACTTC
>TRBV6-1|many|.|TRBJ1-5
CASRIENQPQHF
TGTGCCAGCAGGATAGAAAATCAGCCCCAGCATTTT
>TRBV7-6|many|.|TRBJ2-5
CASSLGGLSVTQYF
TGTGCCAGCAGCTTAGGGGGGCTTTCGGTGACCCAGTACTTC
>TRBV9|.|.|TRBJ2-5
CASSPQGLRGETQYF
TGTGCCAGCAGCCCCCAGGGACTCCGAGGGGAGACCCAGTACTTC
>TRBV28|many|.|TRBJ2-1
CASMTGRSYNEQFF
TGTGCCAGCATGACGGGGAGGTCCTACAATGAGCAGTTCTTC
>TRBV29-1|many|TRBD2|TRBJ2-2
CSVRLVIGGGLFF
TGCAGCGTCCGCCTCGTCATTGGGGGGGGGCTGTTTTTT
>TRBV28|many|.|TRBJ2-7
CASLDPSYEQYF
TGTGCCAGTCTGGACCCCTCCTACGAGCAGTACTTC
>TRBV5-5|few|.|TRBJ2-7
CASSLRAVSSYEQYF
TGTGCCAGCAGCTTGCGAGCGGTCAGCTCCTACGAGCAGTACTTC